Below, one T cell receptor (beta chain) is given with its context. The antigen is undetermined. Vbeta (60) and Jbeta (13) primers were used in the PCR. This table comes from immunoSEQ multiplex PCR, and its TCRdb copy is limited to in-frame clones, with some not included. The table has 95,000 to 110,000 clones, 76% seen once. Germline values: CDR1 WNHNN, CDR2 SYGVQD (reference sequence). V was trimmed by 0 bases and J by 1 base, leaving 8 bases between them. CDR3 length: 15 residues. The data were taken from a study of cytomegalovirus exposure and HLA in healthy donors. Notes on the study in general: In a later analysis, TCR beta V- and J-gene trimming was associated with a missense DCLRE1C variant. Presence/absence analyses rested on an assumption that sequencing depth was roughly uniform across donors.

Sequences were obtained from PBMCs. The chain combines TRBV10-1 with TRBJ2-3; perhaps TRBD2 as D (5 bases). This TCR derives from a woman aged 18-29 years in good health and CMV-seropositive. CDR3 DNA: TGCGCCAGCAGTGAGTCGTTCGGGGGCACAGATACGCAGTATTTT. Translation: CASSESFGGTDTQYF.